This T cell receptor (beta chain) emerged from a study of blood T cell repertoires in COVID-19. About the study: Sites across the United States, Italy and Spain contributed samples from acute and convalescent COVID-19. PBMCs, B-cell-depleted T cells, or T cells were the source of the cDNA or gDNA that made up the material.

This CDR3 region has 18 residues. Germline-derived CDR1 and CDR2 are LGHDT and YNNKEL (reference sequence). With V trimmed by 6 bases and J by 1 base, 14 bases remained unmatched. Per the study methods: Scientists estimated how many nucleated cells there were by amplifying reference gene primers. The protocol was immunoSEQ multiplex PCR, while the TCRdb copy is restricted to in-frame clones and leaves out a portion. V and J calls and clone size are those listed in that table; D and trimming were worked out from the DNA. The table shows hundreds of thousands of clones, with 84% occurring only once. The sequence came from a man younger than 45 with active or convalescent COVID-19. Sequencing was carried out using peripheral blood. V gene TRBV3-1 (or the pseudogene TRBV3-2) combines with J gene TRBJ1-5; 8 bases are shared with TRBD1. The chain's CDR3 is CASRSRTGRLFSNQPQHF. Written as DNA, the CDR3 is TGTGCCAGCAGATCCCGGACAGGGAGGCTTTTCAGCAATCAGCCCCAGCATTTT.